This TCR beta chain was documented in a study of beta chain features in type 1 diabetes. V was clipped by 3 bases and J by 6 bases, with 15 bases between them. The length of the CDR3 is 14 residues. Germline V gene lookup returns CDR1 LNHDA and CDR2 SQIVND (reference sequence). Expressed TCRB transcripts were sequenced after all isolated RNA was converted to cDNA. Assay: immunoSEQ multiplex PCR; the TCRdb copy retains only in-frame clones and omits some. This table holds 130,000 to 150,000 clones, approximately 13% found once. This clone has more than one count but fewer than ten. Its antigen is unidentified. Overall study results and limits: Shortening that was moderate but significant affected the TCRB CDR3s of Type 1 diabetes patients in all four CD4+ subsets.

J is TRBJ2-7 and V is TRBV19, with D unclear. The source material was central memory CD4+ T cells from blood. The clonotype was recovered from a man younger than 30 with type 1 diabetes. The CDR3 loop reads CASSITEPTSEQYF. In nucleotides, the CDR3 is TGTGCCAGTAGTATCACCGAGCCTACGTCCGAGCAGTACTTC.